Below, 13 T cell receptor beta chains from the same sample are listed, as sequenced in a study of regulatory T cells in long-lasting Graves disease. Time point here: newly diagnosed GD, antithyroid drugs for less than 3 months. The authors made the TCR library using RNA they extracted from PBMCs. Arm-PCR of CDR3 regions and iRepertoire HTBI primers were the basis on which TCR beta libraries were built. TCRdb processed the multiplex PCR reads anew with MiXCR; each CDR3 protein has one entry. The sample has a few hundred thousand distinct CDR3 sequences, roughly 16% seen once; the top ten hold 20% to 25%. The data also belong to a second study, concerning T cells in Graves' hyperthyroidism and ophthalmopathy.

The sample consisted of peripheral blood mononuclear cells (PBMCs), taken at new diagnosis, from a patient treated with antithyroid drugs. The origin of the receptors is a young woman with Graves disease.

In this sample, this clonotype turned up many times. The CDR3 coding sequence is TGTGCCAGCAGCTTAAACCGGCAGGGAGGTCGGAATCAGCCCCAGCATTTT. Its protein product is CASSLNRQGGRNQPQHF. V usage is TRBV7-8 and J usage is TRBJ1-5; tentatively, D is TRBD1 (5 bases). The V end was cut by 2 bases, the J end by 4 bases, with 18 bases between. The CDR3 extends over 17 amino acids. Germline V CDR1 and CDR2: SGHVS, FQNEAQ. The full variable domain, in which reference TRBV7-8 and TRBJ1-5 provide the parts outside the CDR3, is GAGVSQSPRYKVAKRGQDVALRCDPISGHVSLFWYQQALGQGPEFLTYFQNEAQLDKSGLPSDRFFAERPEGSVSTLKIQRTQQEDSAVYLCASSLNRQGGRNQPQHFGDGTRLSIL.

This clonotype came up many times. The rearrangement joins TRBV20-1 to TRBJ2-7, with unresolved D. CDR3 length: 10 amino acids. From germline, CDR1 is DFQATT and CDR2 SNEGSKA (reference sequence). The ends were cut back, 6 bases at V and 4 bases at J, with 7 bases in the middle. In nucleotides, the CDR3 is TGCAGTGCCCCCGGGTACGAGCAGTACTTC. Encoded protein: CSAPGYEQYF.

This clonotype was counted at least ten times. The CDR3 here is CATSSLYGYTF. The CDR3 DNA follows: TGTGCCACCAGCTCCCTCTATGGCTACACCTTC. The genes are TRBV28 and TRBJ1-2; no clear D gene. The CDR3 covers 11 residues. Germline V lookup: CDR1 MDHEN, CDR2 SYDVKM. V was shortened by 10 bases and J by 4 bases, with 10 bases between the two germline ends.

This clonotype was observed at least ten times. The V call is TRBV28, the J call TRBJ2-3, with D tentatively TRBD2 (6 bases). Germline lookup yields CDR1 MDHEN and CDR2 SYDVKM. The V end lost 4 bases, the J end lost 2 bases, and 7 bases lay between the germline ends. CDR3 length: 13 residues. CDR3 bases: TGTGCCAGCAGTTCGGGGGACACAGATACGCAGTATTTT. This codes for CASSSGDTDTQYF.

This clonotype was observed many times. At one end, the junction sequence differs from germline, possibly due to a read error. The chain uses TRBV19 and TRBJ2-7; TRBD2 agrees at 14 bases. Germline lookup yields CDR1 LNHDA and CDR2 SQIVND (reference sequence). CDR3 length equals 18 residues. CDR3 nucleotides: TGTGCCACCTCAAAATCCGGGACTAGCGGGGGCCTCTCCTCCGAGCAGTACTTC. Its translation is CATSKSGTSGGLSSEQYF. Filled out from reference TRBV19 and TRBJ2-7, the complete variable domain reads DGGITQSPKYLFRKEGQNVTLSCEQNLNHDAMYWYRQDPGQGLRLIYYSQIVNDFQKGDIAEGYSVSREKKESFPLTVTSAQKNPTAFYLCATSKSGTSGGLSSEQYFGPGTRLTVT.

This clonotype was counted only a few times. The CDR3 region has the DNA TGTGCCACCAGTGGCCCCGACACCGGGGAGCTGTTTTTT. Protein sequence: CATSGPDTGELFF. The rearrangement uses TRBV24-1 and TRBJ2-2, with D hard to call. The CDR3 is 13 amino acids. In germline, CDR1 is KGHDR, CDR2 SFDVKD. Deletions cut 5 bases from V and 3 bases from J, with 6 bases between.

The chain employs TRBV24-1 and TRBJ2-5; no clear D gene. This CDR3 has 15 residues. V lost 3 bases and J lost 0, with 10 bases in between. Per the germline V gene, CDR1 is KGHDR and CDR2 is SFDVKD. The CDR3 sequence: CATSDVEWYQETQYF. The CDR3 region has the DNA TGTGCCACCAGTGATGTGGAATGGTACCAAGAGACCCAGTACTTC.

This clonotype was picked up many times. V is TRBV5-1 and J is TRBJ2-2; possible D gene TRBD2, 5 bases. Germline CDR1 is SGHRS and CDR2 is YFSETQ. Trimming took off 4 bases at V and 5 bases at J, with 12 bases between the two ends. The CDR3 runs 14 residues. CDR3 bases: TGCGCCAGCAGCCCGGGGTGGCTTACCGGGGAGCTGTTTTTT. It translates to CASSPGWLTGELFF.

This clonotype showed up many times. The J gene is TRBJ1-2, the V gene TRBV5-1; D is perhaps TRBD1 (5 bases). The CDR3 has 15 residues. From germline, CDR1 is SGHRS and CDR2 YFSETQ. The V end lost 0 bases, the J end lost 4 bases, and 13 bases lay between the germline ends. The chain's CDR3 is CASSLAGESGYGYTF. The DNA of the CDR3 is TGCGCCAGCAGCTTGGCGGGGGAGTCCGGCTATGGCTACACCTTC.

This clonotype was found many times. V is TRBV12-3 or TRBV12-4 and J is TRBJ2-1; a weak D match, TRBD1 (6 bases). The germline V and J ends were trimmed by 7 bases and 4 bases, with 17 bases remaining between them. This CDR3 has 15 residues. This chain's CDR3 is CASTPESQGYNEQFF. In DNA form, the CDR3 reads TGTGCCAGCACCCCTGAAAGTCAGGGGTACAATGAGCAGTTCTTC.

This chain joins TRBV5-1 and TRBJ1-5; 10 nucleotides line up with TRBD1. V shed 5 bases, J shed 5 bases, and the junction held 13 bases outside the gene matches. The CDR3 extends over 17 amino acids. CDR1 SGHRS and CDR2 YFSETQ come from the germline V gene. The CDR3, as DNA: TGCGCCAGCAGGCCCGGGACAGGGGACGTGGTTGATCAGCCCCAGCATTTT. Protein: CASRPGTGDVVDQPQHF. The complete variable domain, with remaining parts taken from reference TRBV5-1 and TRBJ1-5, reads KAGVTQTPRYLIKTRGQQVTLSCSPISGHRSVSWYQQTPGQGLQFLFEYFSETQRNKGNFPGRFSGRQFSNSRSEMNVSTLELGDSALYLCASRPGTGDVVDQPQHFGDGTRLSIL.

In this sample, this clonotype turned up many times. The chain recombines TRBV5-1 with TRBJ1-4; 9 bases line up with TRBD1. The CDR3 has 15 residues. From germline, CDR1 is SGHRS and CDR2 YFSETQ. V shed 0 bases, J shed 8 bases, and the junction held 5 bases outside the gene matches. Written as DNA, the CDR3 is TGCGCCAGCAGCTTGGAGGGACAGGGAATCGAAAAACTGTTTTTT. Amino acids: CASSLEGQGIEKLFF.

This chain connects TRBV28 to TRBJ1-2; unclear D gene. Trimming removed 3 bases at V and 0 bases at J, with 11 bases between. Germline V lookup: CDR1 MDHEN, CDR2 SYDVKM. This CDR3 comprises 15 residues. The CDR3 DNA reads TGTGCCAGCAGTTTTTTTAGGGTCGCTAACTATGGCTACACCTTC. The encoded protein is CASSFFRVANYGYTF.